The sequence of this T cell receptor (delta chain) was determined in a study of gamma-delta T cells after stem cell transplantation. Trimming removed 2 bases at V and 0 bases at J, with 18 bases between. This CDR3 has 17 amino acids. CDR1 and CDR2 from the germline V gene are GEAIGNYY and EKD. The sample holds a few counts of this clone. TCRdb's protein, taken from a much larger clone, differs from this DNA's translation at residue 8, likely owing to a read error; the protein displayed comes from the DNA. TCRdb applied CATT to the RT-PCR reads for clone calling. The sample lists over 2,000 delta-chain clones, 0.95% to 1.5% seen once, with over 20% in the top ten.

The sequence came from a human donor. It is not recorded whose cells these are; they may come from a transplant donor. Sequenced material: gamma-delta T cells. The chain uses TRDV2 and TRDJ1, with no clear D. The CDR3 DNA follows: TGTGCCTGTGACAGTCTCAGACCCGAGGCCTACACCGATAAACTCATCTTT. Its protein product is CACDSLRPEAYTDKLIF.